The following is a TCR beta chain sequence with its context. This table comes from immunoSEQ multiplex PCR, and its TCRdb copy is limited to in-frame clones, with some not included. This table holds around 450,000 clones, roughly nine tenths found once. These data come from a study of Ad26.COV2.S vaccination and SARS-CoV-2 variants. The germline V gene has CDR1 SGHRS and CDR2 YFSETQ. V gave up 4 bases and J gave up 5 bases; unmatched junction bases: 6. The CDR3 consists of 14 residues. Regarding treatment: 15 to 20 received Ad26.COV2.S at low or high dose, single or two shots; 5 received placebo; per-sample allocation not given. Specimens were obtained on day 63 following the first vaccine or placebo injection.

V is TRBV5-1 and J is TRBJ2-3; 8 bases agree with TRBD1. The sample consisted of peripheral blood, taken in a trial of Ad26.COV2.S vaccine versus placebo. The source is a person between 18 and 60 years old who received the Ad26.COV2.S COVID-19 vaccine or a placebo. This CDR3 is CASSPGQGRDTQYF. The CDR3 DNA is TGCGCCAGCAGCCCCGGACAGGGACGAGATACGCAGTATTTT.